This T cell receptor (beta chain) derives from a study of long-term antiretroviral therapy in people with HIV (dated 2022 in TCRdb). In terms of the full investigation: The earliest samples were collected about a decade before the 2015 WHO recommendation for immediate ART, when ART was typically delayed until CD4 counts fell. A retrospective serial study tested whether ART initiation and durable HIV suppression were associated with changes in peripheral blood TRB repertoire composition and diversity. The cohort contributed about 180 cryopreserved PBMC samples from about 30 adults with confirmed HIV infection, collected serially over a mean of about six years (range 1-12). Of the roughly 30 participants with HIV, roughly 10 were female. Test extractions of a monoclonal T-cell line alongside approximately 34 polyclonal samples showed no cross-contamination during QIAcube processing.

The immunoSEQ hsTCRB v3.0 assay was used at survey level resolution for TRB variable region sequencing. The target sequencing depth for TRB was about 40,000-55,000 T-cell genomes per sample. Pooled TRB libraries were sequenced on an Illumina MiSeq with a v3 150-cycle kit. The source study handled its data this way. Analysis of repertoires was carried out in R inside a reproducible Nextflow workflow spanning QC, data transformation and analysis. Custom analyses were implemented in LymphoSeq2, an R package for AIRR-Seq data exploration. A few samples that produced fewer than 5000 total TRB sequences were removed, so some 180 HIV repertoires were analyzed. Among the 180 to 200 retained HIV repertoires, more than 55 were collected before ART initiation and approximately 130 after ART initiation. Repertoires were downsampled to 5000 TRB nucleotide sequences, with summary statistics averaged over 100 downsampling iterations. Only TRB sequences with CDR3 regions of at least seven amino acids were retained for analysis. Two measures captured diversity: a Shannon entropy-derived clonality score and the Gini coefficient. In the repertoire networks, any two of the top 5000 CDR3 amino acid sequences were connected whenever the two sequences differed by an edit distance of one. Antigen specificity groups and MHC restriction were predicted for TRB CDR3 amino acid sequences with GLIPH2. To flag known associations with CMV, EBV, HIV or tissue antigens, CDR3 amino acid sequences were compared against VDJdb and McPAS-TCR. Pre-ART, post-ART and control groups were compared with Wilcoxon signed-rank tests and Holm-Bonferroni correction. The immuneACCESS repertoire file appears here via TCRdb, limited to in-frame rearrangements. These files lack a portion of the clones; in checked studies, under half of the deficit traces to unresolved V genes, and the cause of the others is not known. V, J and clone size are those of that table, while D and trimming were read from the DNA. Present in this sample are about 22,000 clones, 85% to 90% of which were seen just once. Under 4% of the sample is in the top ten clones.

Participants were included only if at least one PBMC sample before ART initiation and at least two post-ART samples were available. Treatment was received in the United States of America by all participants with HIV. Before DNA extraction, cryopreserved samples of roughly 0.9-10 million PBMC were thawed and then washed. At the time of the earliest PBMC sample, participants with HIV were aged between about 23 and 54 years. Each participant contributed PBMC samples from 1-4 timepoints before ART initiation and 2-8 timepoints after ART initiation, with a median of 7 samples. For every participant, serial HIV viral load, CD4+ T-cell count, ART history and demographic data were obtained. A Qiagen kit on a QIAcube was used to extract genomic DNA from unsorted PBMC, with samples processed in batches of 12. What the work shows at the level of the full study, not this receptor alone: The samples were dated from about 2004 to 2018, and the ART regimens that were used may be less effective than current ART regimens. Narrower CDR3 length ranges were observed in HIV repertoires than in controls, and an antigen-experienced repertoire with only a slight naive shift after ART was suggested by the network structure. Because pre-ART samples had limited cell numbers, profiling was done on unsorted PBMC rather than on sorted CD4+ and CD8+ T cells. The repertoire was dominated across all time points by expanded TRB clones identified before ART initiation, although this dominance was seen to fluctuate and to decrease in many PLHIV after ART. Inferences about post-ART repertoire changes were limited because no data were available on ART adherence, viral resistance or therapy changes. Owing to limited PBMC availability, only the TCR beta chain was sequenced, without alpha chain pairing. Starting ART was linked to a significant rise in TRB diversity, yet even with long-term ART the diversity remained significantly lower than in transplant donor controls.

Taken from the germline V gene, the CDR1 and CDR2 loops are KGHSH and LQKENI. The CDR3, cysteine through phenylalanine, is 12 amino acids long. Only CDR3 DNA remains: 36 bases, in frame from the first base. V is clipped by 3 bases and J by 1 base, and the sequence between their germline boundaries is 3 bases long. Comments on this clone: Its antigen is still unknown. The input lacks base qualities; no much larger clone sits a single base away.

The chain was built from TRBV18 and TRBJ2-5; the D segment cannot be called with confidence. This sample comprised unsorted PBMCs, obtained 2.3 years after starting antiretroviral therapy. This TCR was recovered from a man between 60 and 75 years old with HIV. The bases are TGTGCCAGCTCACCTTCCCAAGAGACCCAGTACTTC. This codes for CASSPSQETQYF.